This T cell receptor beta chain was obtained from a study of early T cells in non-severe SARS-CoV-2 infection. Study at large: Whole-blood bulk RNA, unsorted, was sequenced, and chains were unpaired. Study-level points and caveats: VDJdb matching favored anti-spike CD8 responses, missing private and CD4 specificities.

V lost 3 bases and J lost 3, with 9 bases in between. Per the germline V gene, CDR1 is SEHNR and CDR2 is FQNEAQ (reference sequence). The CDR3 extends over 13 amino acids. The TCR library protocol was used to attach unique molecular identifiers. These identifiers were attached to individual cDNA molecules. TCRdb redid the calling of the 5' RACE reads with MiXCR, one entry per CDR3 protein. Among about 76,000 distinct CDR3 sequences listed, approximately 12% were seen once. This clonotype showed up many times. Its antigen remains unknown. The clonotype comes from an adult who was a healthcare worker with PCR-confirmed SARS-CoV-2 infection or an uninfected control (not recorded which). This chain connects TRBV7-9 to TRBJ2-7, with TRBD2 as a possible D gene (6 bases). Material for sequencing was whole blood. CDR3 loop: CASSFTSSYEQYF. The CDR3 DNA reads TGTGCCAGCAGCTTTACTAGCAGCTACGAGCAGTACTTC.